This T cell receptor (beta chain) was sequenced during a study of cytomegalovirus exposure and HLA in healthy donors. Looking at the study overall: One earlier analysis, a look at roughly 180 million T cells, found roughly 110 million unique TCR beta sequences.

PCR was performed using 60 Vbeta and 13 Jbeta primers. The repertoire was sequenced with immunoSEQ multiplex PCR; TCRdb's copy has only in-frame clones and lacks some. The table includes about 65,000 clones, roughly 78% detected once. Each donor's status was that of a healthy bone marrow donor. Turning to this clone: What it recognizes is unknown.

Study findings and constraints: Productive rates of about 87% or about 30% were seen for most TCR beta V segments in an earlier analysis. With DRB1 most and HLA-C fewest, TCR association rates differed between HLA loci in a later analysis.

The J segment lost 4 bases and the V segment lost 3 bases, leaving 4 bases of the junction unmatched. CDR3 length equals 15 residues. Germline-derived CDR1 and CDR2 are SGHTA and FQGNSA. The sample was PBMCs. V usage is TRBV7-2 and J usage is TRBJ2-1; TRBD1 matches at 9 bases. The TCR sequence derives from a woman aged 30 to 39 in good health and CMV-seronegative. CDR3 DNA sequence: TGTGCCAGCAGCTTTGCCGGGACAGGGTACAATGAGCAGTTCTTC. It is translated as CASSFAGTGYNEQFF.